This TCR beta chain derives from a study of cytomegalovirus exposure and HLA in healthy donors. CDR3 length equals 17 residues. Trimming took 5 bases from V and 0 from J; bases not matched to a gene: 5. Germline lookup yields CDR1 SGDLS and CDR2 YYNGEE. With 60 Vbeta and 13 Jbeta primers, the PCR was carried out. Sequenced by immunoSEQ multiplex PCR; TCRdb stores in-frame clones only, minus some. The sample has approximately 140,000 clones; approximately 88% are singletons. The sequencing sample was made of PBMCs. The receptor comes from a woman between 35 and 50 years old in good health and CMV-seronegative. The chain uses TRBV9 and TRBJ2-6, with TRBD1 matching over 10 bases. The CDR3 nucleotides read TGTGCCAGCAGGACCGGGACAGGGGTCTCTGGGGCCAACGTCCTGACTTTC. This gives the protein CASRTGTGVSGANVLTF.